This entry features one TCR beta chain sequence. The sample belongs to a study of control samples from healthy donors and cancer patients. Sequencing was performed with immunoSEQ multiplex PCR; in TCRdb, only in-frame clones are kept and a portion is missing. The repertoire consists of about 250,000 clones, with over 75% occurring once and the leading ten covering roughly 13%. Sequencing used PBMCs. This sequence originates from a woman aged 55 to 70 with lung cancer.

The CDR3 DNA is TGTGCCAGCAGCTTGTTAGGCACCGCTTACTACGAGCAGTACTTC. Protein: CASSLLGTAYYEQYF. The rearrangement links TRBV5-5 to TRBJ2-7; the D is unclear. Trimming took off 1 base at V and 3 bases at J, with 14 bases between the two ends. This CDR3 is built from 15 residues. Looked up from germline, CDR1 is SGHKS and CDR2 is YYEKEE (reference sequence).